A single sample is the source of the 28 T cell receptor beta chains below, sequenced in a study of cytomegalovirus exposure and HLA in healthy donors. PCR involved 60 Vbeta and 13 Jbeta primers. Using immunoSEQ multiplex PCR, the repertoire was profiled, and TCRdb retains in-frame clones only, with some absent. Its clone listing holds about 210,000 clones. Sequenced: PBMCs. Every receptor here comes from a woman in her twenties or thirties in good health and CMV-seropositive.

The chain uses TRBV6-5 and TRBJ1-1; 7 bases are shared with TRBD1. The CDR3 extends over 15 amino acids. V shed 7 bases and J 2 bases; nucleotides not matched to a gene: 10. The germline CDR1 and CDR2 sequences are MNHEY and SVGAGI. Here the CDR3 DNA reads TGTGCCAGCAATTTAGGGGGCAGGGGCAACACTGAAGCTTTCTTT. Its protein product is CASNLGGRGNTEAFF.

The chain is built from TRBV15 and TRBJ2-1; 10 bases fit TRBD1. The CDR3 is made up of 16 amino acids. CDR1 LNHNV and CDR2 YYDKDF come from the germline V gene (reference sequence). Trimming at V came to 3 bases and at J to 6 bases, leaving 8 bases not matched to a gene. CDR3 in DNA: TGTGCCACCAGCAGGGGGGACAGGGGATTCCTCAATGAGCAGTTCTTC. Protein product: CATSRGDRGFLNEQFF.

The chain has TRBV4-2 and TRBJ2-2; D is possibly TRBD2 (6 bases). The V and J ends lost 1 base and 8 bases respectively, with 20 bases between them. CDR1 and CDR2 (germline): LGHNA, YNFKEQ. The CDR3 loop spans 17 amino acids. The chain's CDR3 is CASSQVGGSLVSGELFF. The CDR3 nucleotides are TGTGCCAGCAGCCAAGTGGGAGGATCACTAGTGTCGGGGGAGCTGTTTTTT.

The chain uses TRBV25-1 and TRBJ2-1, with TRBD1 matching over 7 bases. The CDR3 is 13 residues long. Germline lookup yields CDR1 MGHDK and CDR2 SYGVNS. V lost 5 bases to trimming and J lost 3 bases; unmatched junction nucleotides: 1. In nucleotides, the CDR3 is TGTGCCAGCAGTCGGGACAGCTACAATGAGCAGTTCTTC. Encoded protein: CASSRDSYNEQFF.

This rearrangement joins TRBV25-1 to TRBJ1-1; D is undetermined. CDR1 is MGHDK and CDR2 is SYGVNS in the germline V gene. With 1 base removed from V and 7 bases from J, the gap between germline ends came to 13 bases. CDR3 length: 14 amino acids. This CDR3 is CASSEFGVRSEAFF. CDR3 in DNA: TGTGCCAGCAGTGAATTCGGGGTCAGGAGTGAAGCTTTCTTT.

V gene TRBV27 combines with J gene TRBJ2-1, with 11 bases matching TRBD2. Germline assignment: CDR1 MNHEY and CDR2 SMNVEV (reference sequence). This CDR3 has 15 amino acids. The junction had 10 bases not matched to a gene; V was cut back by 7 bases and J by 8 bases. CDR3 bases: TGTGCCAGCACCTTAGCGGGGGGGTTGGCTGATGAGCAGTTCTTC. This encodes CASTLAGGLADEQFF.

The chain has TRBV28 and TRBJ2-3; the match to TRBD2 covers 9 bases. The CDR3 runs to 16 residues. Germline loops: CDR1 MDHEN, CDR2 SYDVKM. V lost 4 bases to trimming and J lost 1 base; unmatched junction nucleotides: 6. The CDR3: CASSSLAGKGTDTQYF. DNA of the CDR3: TGTGCCAGCAGTTCCCTAGCGGGGAAAGGCACAGATACGCAGTATTTT.

The chain joins TRBV30 to TRBJ1-5, with D possibly TRBD1 on 5 matching bases. Trimming pared 0 bases from V and 7 bases from J, leaving 16 bases between. The germline CDR1 and CDR2 sequences are GTSNPN and SVGIG (reference sequence). This CDR3 is 15 amino acids long. The CDR3: CAWSVSGTGGQPQHF. CDR3 nucleotides: TGTGCCTGGAGTGTATCCGGGACGGGGGGGCAGCCCCAGCATTTT. The variable domain in full, with the rest retrieved from reference TRBV30 and TRBJ1-5, is SQTIHQWPATLVQPVGSPLSLECTVEGTSNPNLYWYRQAAGRGLQLLFYSVGIGQISSEVPQNLSASRPQDRQFILSSKKLLLSDSGFYLCAWSVSGTGGQPQHFGDGTRLSIL.

The chain has TRBV6-1 and TRBJ1-4; tentatively, D is TRBD1 (5 bases). The CDR3 runs to 14 residues. CDR1 is MNHNS, CDR2 SASEGT, per germline. The V and J ends lost 4 bases and 10 bases respectively, with 16 bases between them. CDR3 sequence reads: CASSGVGGAGKLFF. DNA of the CDR3: TGTGCCAGCAGTGGCGTGGGGGGTGCGGGAAAACTGTTTTTT.

The chain links TRBV7-9 to TRBJ1-6, with TRBD1 identical over 7 bases. The germline V gene encodes CDR1 SEHNR and CDR2 FQNEAQ (reference sequence). The length of the CDR3 is 15 residues. J was trimmed by 5 bases and V by 4 bases; bases with no gene match: 5. Written as DNA, the CDR3 is TGTGCCAGCAGCTCTCCGGGACAGCATAATTCACCCCTCCACTTT. Its protein is CASSSPGQHNSPLHF.

V and J are TRBV5-1 and TRBJ2-7; D may be TRBD2 (6 bases). V shed 1 base and J shed 5 bases, with 19 bases lying between them. CDR1 and CDR2 (germline): SGHRS, YFSETQ. The CDR3 is 16 residues long. For the CDR3, the DNA is TGCGCCAGCAGCTTGTCTATTACGGGGGTTGGAGACGAGCAGTACTTC. It encodes CASSLSITGVGDEQYF.

V gene TRBV7-6 combines with J gene TRBJ2-5, with a possible D match to TRBD2 (6 bases). The CDR3 is 13 residues long. CDR1 is SGHVS, CDR2 FNYEAQ, per germline. Trimming removed 1 base from V and 5 bases from J, with 8 bases in between. CDR3 sequence reads: CASSLGGEETQYF. CDR3 DNA: TGTGCCAGCAGCTTAGGCGGGGAGGAGACCCAGTACTTC. Complete variable domain (other parts from reference TRBV7-6 and TRBJ2-5): GAGVSQSPRYKVTKRGQDVALRCDPISGHVSLYWYRQALGQGPEFLTYFNYEAQQDKSGLPNDRFSAERPEGSISTLTIQRTEQRDSAMYRCASSLGGEETQYFGPGTRLLVL.

V is TRBV9 and J is TRBJ1-1; D ambiguous. Trimming stripped 0 bases from V and 3 bases from J, with 9 bases between. The V gene's germline CDR1 is SGDLS and CDR2 YYNGEE. The CDR3 loop spans 14 amino acids. The CDR3 sequence: CASSVVSVDTEAFF. CDR3 DNA: TGTGCCAGCAGCGTAGTGAGTGTGGACACTGAAGCTTTCTTT.

The J gene is TRBJ2-7, the V gene TRBV7-2, with D possibly matching TRBD1 (6 bases). Between the trimmed V and J ends, which lost 1 base and 5 bases, there was a span of 9 bases. From germline, CDR1 is SGHTA and CDR2 FQGNSA. The CDR3 extends over 13 amino acids. As DNA, the CDR3 is TGTGCCAGCAGCTTAGGGGGGCTCGACGAGCAGTACTTC. It codes for CASSLGGLDEQYF.

The chain couples TRBV7-2 to TRBJ2-3, with D perhaps matching TRBD2 (6 bases). Germline V gene sequence: CDR1 SGHTA, CDR2 FQGNSA. The CDR3 totals 15 residues. The V and J ends lost 6 bases and 9 bases respectively, with 22 bases between them. The CDR3 bases are TGTGCCAGCAGTTTTCAGGGACTGGCTGGAGGCACGCAGTATTTT. Protein product: CASSFQGLAGGTQYF.

V is TRBV15 and J is TRBJ1-5, with D tentatively TRBD1 (5 bases). The germline V and J ends were trimmed by 1 base and 2 bases, with 6 bases remaining between them. Germline CDR1 and CDR2: LNHNV and YYDKDF (reference sequence). The CDR3 is made up of 14 amino acids. In DNA form, the CDR3 reads TGTGCCACCAGCAGAGTGACAGGCAATCAGCCCCAGCATTTT. Its translation: CATSRVTGNQPQHF. The variable domain in full, completed from reference TRBV15 and TRBJ1-5, reads DAMVIQNPRYQVTQFGKPVTLSCSQTLNHNVMYWYQQKSSQAPKLLFHYYDKDFNNEADTPDNFQSRRPNTSFCFLDIRSPGLGDTAMYLCATSRVTGNQPQHFGDGTRLSIL.

The chain joins TRBV5-1 to TRBJ2-2; D call uncertain. There are 11 residues in the CDR3. From germline, CDR1 is SGHRS and CDR2 YFSETQ. V lost 5 bases and J lost 4, with 3 bases in between. CDR3 amino acids: CASRLTGELFF. In nucleotides, the CDR3 is TGCGCCAGCAGACTCACCGGGGAGCTGTTTTTT. Based on the CDR3 plus reference TRBV5-1 and TRBJ2-2, the full variable domain is KAGVTQTPRYLIKTRGQQVTLSCSPISGHRSVSWYQQTPGQGLQFLFEYFSETQRNKGNFPGRFSGRQFSNSRSEMNVSTLELGDSALYLCASRLTGELFFGEGSRLTVL.

The chain recombines TRBV5-1 with TRBJ2-2; 10 bases match TRBD2. J gave up 4 bases and V 1 base, and 4 bases lay outside the gene matches. Per germline, CDR1 SGHRS and CDR2 YFSETQ. The CDR3 has 16 amino acids. The CDR3 DNA is TGCGCCAGCAGCTTGTGGGCTAGCGGGAGCACCGGGGAGCTGTTTTTT. This sequence encodes CASSLWASGSTGELFF.

The J gene is TRBJ1-5, the V gene TRBV5-6, with no clear D. V was clipped by 1 base and J by 4 bases, with 6 bases between them. Germline V gives CDR1 SGHDT, CDR2 YYEEEE. The CDR3 runs to 13 residues. This chain's CDR3 is CASSLTRNQPQHF. The CDR3 nucleotides read TGTGCCAGCAGCTTGACAAGAAATCAGCCCCAGCATTTT.

The chain uses TRBV6-5 and TRBJ1-6; D might be TRBD1 (5 bases). The CDR3 has 15 residues. Trimming pared 6 bases from V and 8 bases from J, leaving 17 bases between. CDR1 is MNHEY and CDR2 is SVGAGI in the germline V gene. The CDR3 sequence is CASSRQFRRDSPLHF. CDR3 nucleotide sequence: TGTGCCAGCAGCCGACAGTTTAGAAGGGATTCACCCCTCCACTTT.

The chain carries TRBV9 and TRBJ1-1, with 9 bases aligning to TRBD1. J was trimmed by 8 bases and V by 4 bases; bases with no gene match: 12. Germline assignment: CDR1 SGDLS and CDR2 YYNGEE. The CDR3 totals 15 residues. In DNA, the CDR3 is TGTGCCAGCAGCTTCCGGGACAGGGAATTGGAGGAAGCTTTCTTT. This encodes CASSFRDRELEEAFF.

The rearrangement uses TRBV19 and TRBJ2-2, with D unresolved. The CDR3 sequence is 14 residues long. The V end was cut by 6 bases, the J end by 2 bases, with 10 bases between. Germline CDR1 and CDR2: LNHDA and SQIVND (reference sequence). CDR3 nucleotide sequence: TGTGCCAGTAGAAACCTGGCCAACACCGGGGAGCTGTTTTTT. Its protein is CASRNLANTGELFF.

The V gene is TRBV6-5, the J gene TRBJ1-6, with TRBD1 as a possible D gene (5 bases). Trimming stripped 2 bases from V and 5 bases from J, with 10 bases between. CDR3 size: 15 residues. Germline V gene lookup returns CDR1 MNHEY and CDR2 SVGAGI. The DNA of the CDR3 is TGTGCCAGCAGTTACATAGGGGATCATAATTCACCCCTCCACTTT. Protein product: CASSYIGDHNSPLHF.

This chain links TRBV5-1 with TRBJ1-6; 11 bases are a match to TRBD1. Germline V gene data show CDR1 as SGHRS and CDR2 as YFSETQ. The ends lost 1 base at V and 8 bases at J; junction bases unmatched: 5. This CDR3 has 16 residues. The CDR3 reads CASSLIGTGGDSPLHF. DNA for the CDR3: TGCGCCAGCAGCTTGATTGGGACAGGGGGTGATTCACCCCTCCACTTT.

CDR3 coding DNA: TGTGCCAGCAGCTTAATATGGGAGGAAAAACTGTTTTTT. It encodes CASSLIWEEKLFF. The rearrangement uses TRBV7-2 and TRBJ1-4; D unresolved. The germline gives CDR1 SGHTA, CDR2 FQGNSA. The germline V and J ends were trimmed by 2 bases and 8 bases, with 9 bases remaining between them. The CDR3 contains 13 residues.

The chain joins TRBV5-6 to TRBJ2-3; 10 bases are a match to TRBD2. Germline CDR1 SGHDT, CDR2 YYEEEE. J gave up 2 bases and V 4 bases, and 7 bases lay outside the gene matches. The CDR3 totals 16 residues. The DNA of the CDR3 is TGTGCCAGCAGCAACTATCTAGCGGGGGTCACAGATACGCAGTATTTT. Its protein is CASSNYLAGVTDTQYF.

The V gene is TRBV28, the J gene TRBJ2-5; 7 nucleotides match TRBD1. This CDR3 region has 15 residues. The trim removed 7 bases at V and 3 bases at J, leaving 11 bases unmatched. The germline gives CDR1 MDHEN, CDR2 SYDVKM. CDR3 region: CASNTPGTAKETQYF. The CDR3 DNA is TGTGCCAGCAACACCCCCGGGACAGCGAAAGAGACCCAGTACTTC.

The chain links TRBV15 to TRBJ1-2; D remains ambiguous. Germline CDR1 and CDR2: LNHNV and YYDKDF (reference sequence). The CDR3 has 14 amino acids. The germline V and J ends were trimmed by 0 bases and 4 bases, with 9 bases remaining between them. The CDR3 region is CATSRDLSFYGYTF. DNA of the CDR3: TGTGCCACCAGCAGAGATCTAAGCTTCTATGGCTACACCTTC.